Listed below are T cell receptor beta chains from one sample, sequenced in a study of blood T cell repertoires in COVID-19. Some clones are missing from TCRdb's copy, which holds only in-frame ones; the method was immunoSEQ multiplex PCR. The table has some 240,000 clones, about 90% seen once. The sequencing input was peripheral blood. These receptors originate from a man aged 55-75 years with COVID-19, enrolled during active disease. CDR3s include the opening cysteine and the closing phenylalanine or tryptophan. A D gene is named only where the DNA matches it firmly. The size entry is marked missing in some rows and otherwise reads once, few, many or a size class.

>NA|14|NA|TRBV7-3|TRBJ2-7
TGTGCCAGCAGCTTACAGGGCCCACCCTACGAGCAGTACTTC
CASSLQGPPYEQYF
>NA|17|NA|TRBV12-5|TRBJ1-4
TGTGCTAGTGGATCAAACATAGGGGAGGCTCGGAGTGAAAAACTGTTTTTT
CASGSNIGEARSEKLFF
>NA|15|TRBD1|TRBV6-5|TRBJ2-1
TGTGCCAGCAGTTCAGACAGGGATTTCGCCAATGAGCAGTTCTTC
CASSSDRDFANEQFF
>NA|14|TRBD2|TRBV30|TRBJ2-7
TGTGCCTGGAGTGAAACTAGCGGATCCTACGAGCAGTACTTC
CAWSETSGSYEQYF
>NA|16|NA|TRBV18|TRBJ2-7
TGTGCCAGCTCATCTTCGGACATCGCTTCGGCCTACGAGCAGTACTTC
CASSSSDIASAYEQYF
>NA|13|NA|TRBV30|TRBJ1-6
TGTGCCTACGTCTCGGGGAACAATTCACCCCTCCACTTT
CAYVSGNNSPLHF
>NA|12|TRBD1|TRBV7-9|TRBJ1-6
TGTGCCAGCAGCTTACAGGACAGGCCCCTCCACTTT
CASSLQDRPLHF
>NA|15|TRBD1|TRBV7-6|TRBJ2-7
TGTGCCAGCAGCCCCAGTGGGACAGGGGACAACGAGCAGTACTTC
CASSPSGTGDNEQYF
>NA|16|TRBD2|TRBV6-4|TRBJ2-1
TGTGCCAGCAGTAGTCAAGCGGGAGCGTCCTACAATGAGCAGTTCTTC
CASSSQAGASYNEQFF
>NA|17|TRBD2|TRBV27|TRBJ2-2
TGTGCCAGCAGTTTCAGCGGGAGGCACGGGAACACCGGGGAGCTGTTTTTT
CASSFSGRHGNTGELFF
>NA|15|TRBD2|TRBV2|TRBJ2-7
TGTGCCAGCAGTGAAGGGACTAGCGGGATATACGAGCAGTACTTC
CASSEGTSGIYEQYF
>NA|15|TRBD2|TRBV5-1|TRBJ2-3
TGCGCCAGCAGCCCCGAGACTAGCGGCACAGATACGCAGTATTTT
CASSPETSGTDTQYF
>once|12|TRBD1|TRBV5-1|TRBJ1-2
TGCGCCAGCCAAGGGACAGAGCAGGGCTACACCTTC
CASQGTEQGYTF
>NA|15|TRBD1|TRBV5-1|TRBJ1-2
TGCGCCAGCAGCCAGTTCCAGGGGGCAGACTATGGCTACACCTTC
CASSQFQGADYGYTF
>NA|20|TRBD2|TRBV18|TRBJ2-1
TGTGCCAGCTCACCGACATGGACTAGCGGGAGAATGAGGTCCTACAATGAGCAGTTCTTC
CASSPTWTSGRMRSYNEQFF
>NA|16|TRBD2|TRBV18|TRBJ2-3
TGTGCCAGCTCCCCCGCGGGACTTTCGGGGGGAGATACGCAGTATTTT
CASSPAGLSGGDTQYF
>NA|15|TRBD1|TRBV4-1|TRBJ1-3
TGCGCCAGCAGCCAAGAGGGGACAGGGAAGAACACCATATATTTT
CASSQEGTGKNTIYF
>NA|17|TRBD2|TRBV27|TRBJ2-1
TGTGCCAGCAGTCCCAGCGGGGGGGGCGGAGGTCGCAATGAGCAGTTCTTC
CASSPSGGGGGRNEQFF
>NA|13|TRBD1|TRBV7-9|TRBJ1-2
TGTGCCAGCAGCATTGGGACAGACTATGGCTACACCTTC
CASSIGTDYGYTF
>NA|15|TRBD2|TRBV7-2|TRBJ2-3
TGTGCCAGCAGCCTTAGCGGGACCGCCACAGATACGCAGTATTTT
CASSLSGTATDTQYF
>NA|15|TRBD2|TRBV6-5|TRBJ2-3
TGTGCCAGCAGTCGGGTTAGCGGGTCGCCAGATACGCAGTATTTT
CASSRVSGSPDTQYF
>NA|15|NA|TRBV5-1|TRBJ1-4
TGCGCCAGTAGCGAAATTACAGCTTTTAATGAAAAACTGTTTTTT
CASSEITAFNEKLFF
>few|14|TRBD1|TRBV19|TRBJ1-1
TGTGCCAGTAGTATATCGGGACAGGGTTCTGAAGCTTTCTTT
CASSISGQGSEAFF
>once|13|TRBD2|TRBV6-4|TRBJ2-2
TGTGCCATCGGACTAGCGGTGCCCGAGGAGCTGTTTTTT
CAIGLAVPEELFF
>NA|17|TRBD1|TRBV5-1|TRBJ2-2
TGCGCCAGCAGCTTGGGCACAGGGGCTGCGAACACCGGGGAGCTGTTTTTT
CASSLGTGAANTGELFF
>NA|12|NA|TRBV19|TRBJ1-5
TGTGCCAGTAGTATGCGCGCTCAGCCCCAGCATTTT
CASSMRAQPQHF
>NA|13|TRBD1|TRBV10-1|TRBJ1-1
TGCGCCAGCAGTGATACCGGGACAGGTAAAGCTTTCTTT
CASSDTGTGKAFF
>NA|15|TRBD2|TRBV9|TRBJ2-2
TGTGCCAGCAGCGTAGCTGGACTAGACCCCGGGGAGCTGTTTTTT
CASSVAGLDPGELFF
>NA|16|TRBD2|TRBV19|TRBJ2-1
TGTGCCAGTAGTACCCTTAGCGGGGGGACGGGCAATGAGCAGTTCTTC
CASSTLSGGTGNEQFF
>few|16|NA|TRBV9|TRBJ1-2
TGTGCCAGCAGTTCACCTCCCTCGGGGGGTAACGTTGGCTACACCTTC
CASSSPPSGGNVGYTF
>NA|14|NA|TRBV4-2|TRBJ2-5
TGTGCCAGCAGCCAAGATCGTTTTTCGGAGACCCAGTACTTC
CASSQDRFSETQYF
>NA|14|NA|TRBV2|TRBJ2-2
TGTGCCAGCAAGTTGAGTGAATCCACCGGGGAGCTGTTTTTT
CASKLSESTGELFF
>NA|13|TRBD1|TRBV19|TRBJ1-1
TGTGCCAGTAGGGACAGGGGGAACACTGAAGCTTTCTTT
CASRDRGNTEAFF
>NA|14|TRBD2|TRBV20-1|TRBJ2-1
TGCAGTGCGAGTACCGGGACTAGCGGCAATGAGCAGTTCTTC
CSASTGTSGNEQFF
>once|14|NA|TRBV11-2|TRBJ1-1
TGTGCCAGCAGGTCTCCGGGCCGCGGGACTGAAGCTTTCTTT
CASRSPGRGTEAFF